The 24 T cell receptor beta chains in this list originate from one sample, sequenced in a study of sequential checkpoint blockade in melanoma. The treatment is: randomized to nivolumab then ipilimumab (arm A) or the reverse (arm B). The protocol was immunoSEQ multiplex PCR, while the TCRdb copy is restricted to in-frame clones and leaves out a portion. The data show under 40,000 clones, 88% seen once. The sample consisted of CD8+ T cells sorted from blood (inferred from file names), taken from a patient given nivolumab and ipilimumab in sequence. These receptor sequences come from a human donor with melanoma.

The CDR3 is CASSRQGAFANEQFF. The CDR3 bases are TGTGCCAGCAGCCGTCAAGGGGCCTTTGCCAATGAGCAGTTCTTC. This chain uses TRBV25-1 with TRBJ2-1; D might be TRBD1 (5 bases). Between the trimmed V and J ends, which lost 6 bases and 6 bases, there was a span of 18 bases. Germline CDR1 reads MGHDK; CDR2 reads SYGVNS. CDR3 size: 15 residues. The whole variable domain, filled in from reference TRBV25-1 and TRBJ2-1, reads EADIYQTPRYLVIGTGKKITLECSQTMGHDKMYWYQQDPGMELHLIHYSYGVNSTEKGDLSSESTVSRIRTEHFPLTLESARPSHTSQYLCASSRQGAFANEQFFGPGTRLTVL.

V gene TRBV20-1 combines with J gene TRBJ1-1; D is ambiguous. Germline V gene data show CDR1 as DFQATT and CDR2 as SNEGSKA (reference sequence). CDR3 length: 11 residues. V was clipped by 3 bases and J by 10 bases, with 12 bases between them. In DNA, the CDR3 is TGCAGTGCTAGGGAAACCCGCGGAGCTTTCTTT. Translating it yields CSARETRGAFF.

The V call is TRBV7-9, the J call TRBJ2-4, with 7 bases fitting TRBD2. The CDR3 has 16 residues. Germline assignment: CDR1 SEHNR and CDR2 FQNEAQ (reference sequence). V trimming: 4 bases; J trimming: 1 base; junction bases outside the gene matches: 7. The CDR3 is CASSSYSGWAKNIQYF. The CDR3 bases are TGTGCCAGCAGCTCCTATAGCGGGTGGGCCAAAAACATTCAGTACTTC.

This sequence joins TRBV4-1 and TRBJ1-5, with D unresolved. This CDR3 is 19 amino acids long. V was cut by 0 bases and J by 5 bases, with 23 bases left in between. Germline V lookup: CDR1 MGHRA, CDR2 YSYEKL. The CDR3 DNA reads TGCGCCAGCAGCCAAGAGGTGAGGGCAGTGCCGTTGACCGATCAGCCCCAGCATTTT. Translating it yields CASSQEVRAVPLTDQPQHF.

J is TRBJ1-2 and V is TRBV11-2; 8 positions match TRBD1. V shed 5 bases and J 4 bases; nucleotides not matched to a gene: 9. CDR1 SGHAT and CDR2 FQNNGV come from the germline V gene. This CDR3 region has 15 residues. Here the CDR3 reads CASSPLGTGGYGYTF. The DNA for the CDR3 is TGTGCCAGCAGCCCCTTGGGGACAGGTGGCTATGGCTACACCTTC. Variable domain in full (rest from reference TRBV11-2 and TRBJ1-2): EAGVAQSPRYKIIEKRQSVAFWCNPISGHATLYWYQQILGQGPKLLIQFQNNGVVDDSQLPKDRFSAERLKGVDSTLKIQPAKLEDSAVYLCASSPLGTGGYGYTFGSGTRLTVV.

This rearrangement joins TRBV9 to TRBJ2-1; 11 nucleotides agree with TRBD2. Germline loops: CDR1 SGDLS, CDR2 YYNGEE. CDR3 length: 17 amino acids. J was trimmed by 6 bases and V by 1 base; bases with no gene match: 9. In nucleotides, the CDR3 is TGTGCCAGCAGCGTACTCTCTAGCGGGAGGTATCGCAATGAGCAGTTCTTC. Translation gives CASSVLSSGRYRNEQFF.

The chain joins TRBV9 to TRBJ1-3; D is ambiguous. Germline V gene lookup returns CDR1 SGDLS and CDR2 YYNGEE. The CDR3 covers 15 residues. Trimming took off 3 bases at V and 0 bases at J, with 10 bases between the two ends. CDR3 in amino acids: CASSATGNSGNTIYF. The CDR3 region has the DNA TGTGCCAGCAGCGCTACGGGAAACTCTGGAAACACCATATATTTT.

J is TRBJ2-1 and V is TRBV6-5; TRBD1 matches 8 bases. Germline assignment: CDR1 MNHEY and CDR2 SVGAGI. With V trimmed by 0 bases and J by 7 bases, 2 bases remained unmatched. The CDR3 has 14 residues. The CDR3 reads CASSYSGQGNEQFF. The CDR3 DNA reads TGTGCCAGCAGTTACTCAGGACAGGGAAATGAGCAGTTCTTC.

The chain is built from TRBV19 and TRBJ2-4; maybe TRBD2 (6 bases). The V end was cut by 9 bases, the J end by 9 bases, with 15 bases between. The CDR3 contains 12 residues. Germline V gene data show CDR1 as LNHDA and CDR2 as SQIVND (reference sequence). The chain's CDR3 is CASPSEGGIQYF. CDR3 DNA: TGTGCCAGCCCCAGCGAGGGAGGCATTCAGTACTTC.

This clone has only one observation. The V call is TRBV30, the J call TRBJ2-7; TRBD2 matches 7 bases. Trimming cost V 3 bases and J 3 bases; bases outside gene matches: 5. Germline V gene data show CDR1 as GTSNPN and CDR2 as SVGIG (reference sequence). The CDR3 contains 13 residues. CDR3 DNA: TGTGCCTGGAGAATGGCTAGCGGCTACGAGCAGTACTTC. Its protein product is CAWRMASGYEQYF.

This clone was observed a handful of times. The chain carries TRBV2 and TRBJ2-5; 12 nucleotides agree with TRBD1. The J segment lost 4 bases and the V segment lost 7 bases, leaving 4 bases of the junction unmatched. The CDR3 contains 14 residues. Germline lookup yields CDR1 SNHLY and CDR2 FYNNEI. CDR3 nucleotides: TGTGCCAGCATAGGGACAGGGGGCCCAGAGACCCAGTACTTC. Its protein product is CASIGTGGPETQYF.

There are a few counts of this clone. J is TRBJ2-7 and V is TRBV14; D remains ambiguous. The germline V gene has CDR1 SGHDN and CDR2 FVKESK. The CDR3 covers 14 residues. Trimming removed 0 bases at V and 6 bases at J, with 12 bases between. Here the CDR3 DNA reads TGTGCCAGCAGCCAAGATCTGAATGGGCCCGAGCAGTACGTC. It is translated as CASSQDLNGPEQYV.

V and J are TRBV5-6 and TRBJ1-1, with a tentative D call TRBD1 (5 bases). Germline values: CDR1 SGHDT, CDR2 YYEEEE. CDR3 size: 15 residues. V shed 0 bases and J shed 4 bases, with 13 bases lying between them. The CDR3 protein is CASSLVRQGSTEAFF. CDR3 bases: TGTGCCAGCAGCTTGGTAAGGCAGGGCTCCACTGAAGCTTTCTTT.

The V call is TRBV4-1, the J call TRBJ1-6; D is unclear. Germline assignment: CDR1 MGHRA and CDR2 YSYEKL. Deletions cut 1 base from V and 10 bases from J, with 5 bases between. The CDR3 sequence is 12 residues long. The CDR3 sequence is CASSQGRSPLHF. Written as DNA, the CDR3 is TGCGCCAGCAGCCAAGGGAGATCACCCCTCCACTTT.

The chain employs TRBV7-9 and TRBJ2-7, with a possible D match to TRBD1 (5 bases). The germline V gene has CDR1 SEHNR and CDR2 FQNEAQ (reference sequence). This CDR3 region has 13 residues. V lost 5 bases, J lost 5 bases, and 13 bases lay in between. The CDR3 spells CASSPQGTHEQYV. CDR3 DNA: TGTGCCAGCAGCCCTCAGGGCACACACGAGCAGTACGTC.

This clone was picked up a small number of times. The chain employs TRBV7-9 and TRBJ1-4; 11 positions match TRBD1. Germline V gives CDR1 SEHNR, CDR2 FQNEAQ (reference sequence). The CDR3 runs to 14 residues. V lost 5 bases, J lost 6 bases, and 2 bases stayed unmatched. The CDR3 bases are TGTGCCAGCAGCCCGGGACAGGGGGATGAAAAACTGTTTTTT. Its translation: CASSPGQGDEKLFF.

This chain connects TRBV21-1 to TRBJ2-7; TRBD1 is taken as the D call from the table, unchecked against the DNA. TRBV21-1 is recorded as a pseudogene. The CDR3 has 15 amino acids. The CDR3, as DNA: TGTGCCAGCAGCAAATCCGGGACAGGGGAATACGAGCAGTACGTC. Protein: CASSKSGTGEYEQYV.

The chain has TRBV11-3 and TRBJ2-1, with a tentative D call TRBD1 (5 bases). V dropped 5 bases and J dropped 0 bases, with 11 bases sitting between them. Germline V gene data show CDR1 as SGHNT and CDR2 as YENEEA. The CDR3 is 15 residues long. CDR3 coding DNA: TGTGCCAGCAGCATCCGACAGAGCTCCTACAATGAGCAGTTCTTC. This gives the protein CASSIRQSSYNEQFF.

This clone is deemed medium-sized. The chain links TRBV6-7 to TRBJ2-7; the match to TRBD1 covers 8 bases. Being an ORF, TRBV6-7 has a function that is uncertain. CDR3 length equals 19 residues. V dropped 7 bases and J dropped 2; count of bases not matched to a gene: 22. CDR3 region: CASNSPDRANPVYPYEQYF. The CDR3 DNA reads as TGTGCCAGCAACTCCCCGGACAGGGCAAACCCGGTCTATCCCTACGAGCAGTACTTC.

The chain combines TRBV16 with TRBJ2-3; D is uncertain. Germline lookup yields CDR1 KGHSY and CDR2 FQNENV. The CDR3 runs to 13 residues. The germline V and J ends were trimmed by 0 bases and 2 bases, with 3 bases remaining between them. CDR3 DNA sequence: TGTGCCAGCAGCCAATCAGCCACAGATACGCAGTATTTT. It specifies CASSQSATDTQYF.

The CDR3 DNA reads TGTGCCAGCAGTTACGGGGGCACTGAAGCTTTCTTT. Its protein product is CASSYGGTEAFF. This rearrangement joins TRBV27 to TRBJ1-1, with D possibly being TRBD1 (5 bases). This CDR3 contains 12 residues. V lost 4 bases to trimming and J lost 4 bases, with 7 bases between them. Germline V CDR1 and CDR2: MNHEY, SMNVEV (reference sequence).

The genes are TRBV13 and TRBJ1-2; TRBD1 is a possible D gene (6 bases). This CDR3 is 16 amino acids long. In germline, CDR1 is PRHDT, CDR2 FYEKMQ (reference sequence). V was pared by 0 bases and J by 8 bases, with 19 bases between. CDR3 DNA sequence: TGTGCCAGCAGCTTAGGCCGGGGTATAGGGGGTGGAGGCTACACCTTC. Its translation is CASSLGRGIGGGGYTF.

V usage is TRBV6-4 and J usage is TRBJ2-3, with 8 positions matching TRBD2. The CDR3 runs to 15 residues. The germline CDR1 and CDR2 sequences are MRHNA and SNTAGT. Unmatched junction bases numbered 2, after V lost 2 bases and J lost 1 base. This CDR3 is CASSDAAGGTDTQYF. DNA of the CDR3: TGTGCCAGCAGTGACGCAGCGGGGGGCACAGATACGCAGTATTTT.

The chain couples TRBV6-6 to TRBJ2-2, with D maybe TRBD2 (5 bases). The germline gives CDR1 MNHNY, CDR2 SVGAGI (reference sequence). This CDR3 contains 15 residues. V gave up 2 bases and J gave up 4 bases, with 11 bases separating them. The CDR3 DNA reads TGTGCCAGCAGTTACGAACTGGCGGGCACCGGGGAGCTGTTTTTT. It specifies CASSYELAGTGELFF.